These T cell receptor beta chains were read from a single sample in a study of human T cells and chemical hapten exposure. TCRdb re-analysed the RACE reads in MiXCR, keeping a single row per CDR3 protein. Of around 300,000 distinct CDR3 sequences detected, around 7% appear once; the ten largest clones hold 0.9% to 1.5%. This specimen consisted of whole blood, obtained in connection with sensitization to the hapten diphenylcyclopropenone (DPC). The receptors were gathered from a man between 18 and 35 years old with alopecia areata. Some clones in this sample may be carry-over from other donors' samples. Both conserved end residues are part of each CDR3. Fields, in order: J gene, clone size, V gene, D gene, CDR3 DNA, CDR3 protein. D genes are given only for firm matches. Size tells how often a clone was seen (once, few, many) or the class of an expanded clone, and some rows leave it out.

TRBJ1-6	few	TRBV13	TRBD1	TGTGCCAGCAGCTCCTCAGAACAGGGGAGCTCCTATAATTCACCCCTCCACTTT	CASSSSEQGSSYNSPLHF
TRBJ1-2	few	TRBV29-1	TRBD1	TGCAGCGTTGAAGGGGGGACAGGTTCTAACTATGGCTACACCTTC	CSVEGGTGSNYGYTF
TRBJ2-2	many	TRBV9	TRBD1	TGTGCCAGCAGCGAGTGGGGGACAGGGAACACCGGGGAGCTGTTTTTT	CASSEWGTGNTGELFF
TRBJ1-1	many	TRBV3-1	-	TGTGCCAGCAGCCCCCGCTTATGGCAGGTAAAATCTAAGATGAACACTGAAGCTTTCTTT	CASSPRLWQVKSKMNTEAFF
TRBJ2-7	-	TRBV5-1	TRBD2	TGCGCCAGCAGCACGATTAGCGGGGGCCTCTCCTACGAGCAGTACTTC	CASSTISGGLSYEQYF
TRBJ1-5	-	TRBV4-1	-	TGCGCCAGCAGTCTGCAGGGCCGCAATCAGCCCCAGCATTTT	CASSLQGRNQPQHF
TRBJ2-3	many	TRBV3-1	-	TGTGCCAGCAGCCAAGATTTACGCACGCAGTATTTT	CASSQDLRTQYF
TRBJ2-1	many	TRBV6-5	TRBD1	TGTGCCAGCAGTCCACCGACAGGGCTGACTCACTACAATGAGCAGTTCTTC	CASSPPTGLTHYNEQFF
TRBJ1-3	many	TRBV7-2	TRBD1	TGTGCCAGCAGCCGGACAGGAAACGGCGCCATATATTTT	CASSRTGNGAIYF
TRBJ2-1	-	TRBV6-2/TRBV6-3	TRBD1	TGTGCCACTACAGGGGTCGGGTACAATGAGCAGTTCTTC	CATTGVGYNEQFF
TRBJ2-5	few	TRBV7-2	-	TGTGCCAGCAGCTTAGGGCCCAGCGGAAGTGAGACCCAGTACTTC	CASSLGPSGSETQYF
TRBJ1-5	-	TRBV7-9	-	TGTGCCAGCAGCTTACAGGGAGATGGCAATCAGCCCCAGCATTTT	CASSLQGDGNQPQHF
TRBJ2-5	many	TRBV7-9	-	TGTGCCAGCAGCTTAGTAGGTGAAGAGACCCAGTACTTC	CASSLVGEETQYF
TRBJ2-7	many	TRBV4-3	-	TGCGCCAGCAGCCAAGGGCGTTTCGATATCTCCTACGAGCAGTACTTC	CASSQGRFDISYEQYF
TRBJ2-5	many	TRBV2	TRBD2	TGTGCCAGCACCAAGAGGACTAGCGGGCAAGAGACCCAGTACTTC	CASTKRTSGQETQYF
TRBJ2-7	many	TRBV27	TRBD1	TGTGCCAGCAGTAGACAGGGGTCCTACGAGCAGTACTTC	CASSRQGSYEQYF
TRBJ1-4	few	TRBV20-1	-	TGCAGTGCTTATCACCCAGATGAAAAACTGTTTTTT	CSAYHPDEKLFF
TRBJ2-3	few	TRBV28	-	TGTGCCAGCAGTTTGTCAAAACTCGGTCTCCCGAACACAGATACGCAGTATTTT	CASSLSKLGLPNTDTQYF
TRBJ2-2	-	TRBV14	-	TGTGCCAGCAGCCACGGCCGGGACAACTCGAACACCGGGGAGCTGTTTTTT	CASSHGRDNSNTGELFF
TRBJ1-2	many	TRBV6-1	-	TGTGCCAGCAGTGAAGCGCGAGCACGGAACTATGGCTACACCTTC	CASSEARARNYGYTF
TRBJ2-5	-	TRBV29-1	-	TGCAGCGGTCGAAGGTCTCTCTGGGAGACCCAGTACTTC	CSGRRSLWETQYF
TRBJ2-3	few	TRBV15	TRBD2	TGTGCCACCAGCAGAGTACGAGCGGGGGGGCGTAGCACAGATACGCAGTATTTT	CATSRVRAGGRSTDTQYF
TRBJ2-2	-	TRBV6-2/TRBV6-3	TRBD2	TGTGCCAGCAGAACGGGGGGGATGAGCACCGGGGAGCTGTTTTTT	CASRTGGMSTGELFF
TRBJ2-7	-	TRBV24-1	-	TGTGCCACCGAAGTGAGCAGGTTCTACTGTGGGGATTCCTACGAGCAGTACTTC	CATEVSRFYCGDSYEQYF
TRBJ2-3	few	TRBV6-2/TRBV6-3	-	TGTGCCAGCAGTTACTTAACCACGCAGTATTTT	CASSYLTTQYF
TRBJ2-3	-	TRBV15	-	TGTGCCACCAGCAGACAATCCACAGATACGCAGTATTTT	CATSRQSTDTQYF
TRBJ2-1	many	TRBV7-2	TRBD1	TGTGCCAGCAGCCCCCAAGCTGGACAGGGTCGCGACAATGAGCAGTTCTTC	CASSPQAGQGRDNEQFF
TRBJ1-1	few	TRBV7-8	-	TGTGCCAGCAGCTTAGTATCAGAGCGCACTGAAGCTTTCTTT	CASSLVSERTEAFF
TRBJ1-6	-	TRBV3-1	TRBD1	TGTGCCAGCAGCCAGCTGGTGGGAGGGGGCAATTCACCCCTCCACTTT	CASSQLVGGGNSPLHF
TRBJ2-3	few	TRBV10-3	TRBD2	TGTGCCATCAGTGGTAGCGGGGGGGAAGGAGATACGCAGTATTTT	CAISGSGGEGDTQYF
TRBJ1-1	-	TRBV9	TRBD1	TGTGCCAGCAGCGCGCTGGGACAGACCTTGAACACTGAAGCTTTCTTT	CASSALGQTLNTEAFF
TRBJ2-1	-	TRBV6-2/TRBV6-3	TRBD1	TGTGCCAGCATTCCGGGACAGGGGATCCAAAATGAGCAGTTCTTC	CASIPGQGIQNEQFF
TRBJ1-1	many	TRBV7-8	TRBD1	TGTGCCAGCAGCGTCGACAGGGACACTGAAGCTTTCTTT	CASSVDRDTEAFF
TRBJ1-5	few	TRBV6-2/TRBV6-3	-	TGTGCCAGCAGCCGAGGGTTTGGGGGCAATCAGCCCCAGCATTTT	CASSRGFGGNQPQHF
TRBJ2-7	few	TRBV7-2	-	TGTGCCAGCAGCTTAGGCAGGGGCGACGAGCAGTACTTC	CASSLGRGDEQYF
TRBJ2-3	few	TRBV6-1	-	TGTGCCAGCATTTTTGGAACGCCAAGGCCCACAGATACGCAGTATTTT	CASIFGTPRPTDTQYF
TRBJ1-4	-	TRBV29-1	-	TGCAGCGTTGCTCCAGGGGCGTCAAATGAAAAACTGTTTTTT	CSVAPGASNEKLFF
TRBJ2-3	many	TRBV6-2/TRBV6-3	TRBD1	TGTGCCAGTACCTGGGACAGGGGGCAACCTAGCACAGATACGCAGTATTTT	CASTWDRGQPSTDTQYF
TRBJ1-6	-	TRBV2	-	TGTGCCAGCACCCCTTCCGGCTCTAATAATTCACCCCTCCACTTT	CASTPSGSNNSPLHF
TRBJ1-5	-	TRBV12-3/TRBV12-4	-	TGTGCCAGCAGTTTTATCACCAGCAATCAGCCCCAGCATTTT	CASSFITSNQPQHF
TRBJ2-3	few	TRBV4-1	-	TGCGCCAGCAGCCAAGGAATCCGCCTGTCGGATACGCAGTATTTT	CASSQGIRLSDTQYF